Listed below are T cell receptor beta chains from one sample, sequenced in a study of shared T cell receptors in the human thymus. Profiling relied on immunoSEQ multiplex PCR, and the TCRdb table lists in-frame clones only, not all of them. This sample has roughly 500,000 clones, with roughly 74% found just once. A further study also used this sample, focusing on human thymus T cells.

Sequencing input: thymocytes. The receptors originated from a boy younger than two with a congenital heart defect. Both conserved end residues are part of each CDR3. The D gene is left open where the match is weak. Where a row states a size, it is once, few, many or the class of an expanded clone; other rows omit it.

CDR3 protein: CASSFHRGRKGGELFF
CDR3 DNA: TGTGCCAGCAGCTTTCACAGGGGGCGAAAAGGCGGGGAGCTGTTTTTT
V gene: TRBV13
clone size: NA
D gene: TRBD1
J gene: TRBJ2-2

CDR3 protein: CASSPFRTAERNTIYF
CDR3 DNA: TGTGCCAGCAGCCCCTTCCGGACAGCAGAGAGAAACACCATATATTTT
V gene: TRBV14
clone size: NA
D gene: NA
J gene: TRBJ1-3

CDR3 protein: CASSSGAASKNIQYF
CDR3 DNA: TGTGCCAGTAGTAGCGGAGCGGCTTCCAAAAACATTCAGTACTTC
V gene: TRBV19
clone size: NA
D gene: NA
J gene: TRBJ2-4

CDR3 protein: CASRTDSAAVETQYF
CDR3 DNA: TGCGCCAGCAGAACCGACAGCGCCGCTGTAGAGACCCAGTACTTC
V gene: TRBV5-1
clone size: few
D gene: NA
J gene: TRBJ2-5

CDR3 protein: CAISEPSQQGSYEQYF
CDR3 DNA: TGTGCCATCAGTGAGCCCTCCCAACAGGGTTCCTACGAGCAGTACTTC
V gene: TRBV10-3
clone size: NA
D gene: NA
J gene: TRBJ2-7

CDR3 protein: CASSQDIIQETQYF
CDR3 DNA: TGTGCCAGCAGCCAAGATATAATACAAGAGACCCAGTACTTC
V gene: TRBV14
clone size: NA
D gene: NA
J gene: TRBJ2-5

CDR3 protein: CASSLFPDRDTGELFF
CDR3 DNA: TGTGCCAGCAGCCTCTTCCCGGACAGGGACACCGGGGAGCTGTTTTTT
V gene: TRBV7-9
clone size: NA
D gene: TRBD1
J gene: TRBJ2-2

CDR3 protein: CSVQPRDSNEKLFF
CDR3 DNA: TGCAGCGTCCAACCCCGGGACAGTAATGAAAAACTGTTTTTT
V gene: TRBV29-1
clone size: few
D gene: TRBD1
J gene: TRBJ1-4

CDR3 protein: CSAGGSYGYTF
CDR3 DNA: TGCAGTGCTGGGGGGAGCTATGGCTACACCTTC
V gene: TRBV20-1
clone size: NA
D gene: NA
J gene: TRBJ1-2

CDR3 protein: CASSLRQTNTGELFF
CDR3 DNA: TGCGCCAGCAGCTTACGACAGACGAACACCGGGGAGCTGTTTTTT
V gene: TRBV5-1
clone size: few
D gene: NA
J gene: TRBJ2-2

CDR3 protein: CASSLRRVYEQFF
CDR3 DNA: TGTGCCAGCAGCTTACGCCGGGTCTATGAGCAGTTCTTC
V gene: TRBV11-2
clone size: NA
D gene: NA
J gene: TRBJ2-1

CDR3 protein: CASSERQAAIYGYTF
CDR3 DNA: TGTGCCAGCAGTGAACGGCAGGCCGCTATCTATGGCTACACCTTC
V gene: TRBV2
clone size: NA
D gene: NA
J gene: TRBJ1-2

CDR3 protein: CASSERGSGGPSSYEQYF
CDR3 DNA: TGTGCCAGCAGTGAAAGGGGTAGCGGGGGTCCGAGCTCCTACGAGCAGTACTTC
V gene: TRBV25-1
clone size: NA
D gene: TRBD2
J gene: TRBJ2-7

CDR3 protein: CASSAGTGITEAFF
CDR3 DNA: TGTGCCAGCAGTGCAGGGACAGGTATTACTGAAGCTTTCTTT
V gene: TRBV28
clone size: few
D gene: TRBD1
J gene: TRBJ1-1

CDR3 protein: CASSSRDRGLSYEKLFF
CDR3 DNA: TGTGCCAGCAGCTCGCGGGACAGGGGGCTAAGTTATGAAAAACTGTTTTTT
V gene: TRBV7-9
clone size: NA
D gene: TRBD1
J gene: TRBJ1-4

CDR3 protein: CASSPDRGEQYF
CDR3 DNA: TGTGCCAGCAGTCCAGACCGCGGCGAGCAGTACTTC
V gene: TRBV6-6
clone size: once
D gene: NA
J gene: TRBJ2-7

CDR3 protein: CASSLAGGNGGYTF
CDR3 DNA: TGTGCCAGCAGCTTAGCGGGGGGAAACGGGGGCTACACCTTC
V gene: TRBV7-9
clone size: NA
D gene: NA
J gene: TRBJ1-2

CDR3 protein: CASSFGDRGYNEQFF
CDR3 DNA: TGTGCCAGCAGTTTTGGGGACAGGGGATACAATGAGCAGTTCTTC
V gene: TRBV27
clone size: NA
D gene: TRBD1
J gene: TRBJ2-1

CDR3 protein: CASSLAGLAGSTDTQYF
CDR3 DNA: TGTGCCAGCAGCTTAGCCGGACTAGCGGGGAGCACAGATACGCAGTATTTT
V gene: TRBV11-2
clone size: NA
D gene: TRBD2
J gene: TRBJ2-3

CDR3 protein: CSVAGLAGRNEQFF
CDR3 DNA: TGCAGCGTGGCCGGACTAGCGGGAAGGAATGAGCAGTTCTTC
V gene: TRBV29-1
clone size: NA
D gene: TRBD2
J gene: TRBJ2-1

CDR3 protein: CASSLAGCEQYF
CDR3 DNA: TGCGCCAGCAGCTTGGCAGGGTGCGAGCAGTACTTC
V gene: TRBV5-1
clone size: NA
D gene: NA
J gene: TRBJ2-7

CDR3 protein: CASSQIRRTSGRAFLEQFF
CDR3 DNA: TGTGCCAGCAGCCAAATAAGGAGGACTAGCGGGAGGGCCTTCCTTGAGCAGTTCTTC
V gene: TRBV4-2
clone size: NA
D gene: TRBD2
J gene: TRBJ2-1

CDR3 protein: CASSLMFRTGEEGQLFF
CDR3 DNA: TGTGCCAGCAGCTTGATGTTTAGGACAGGGGAGGAAGGTCAGCTGTTTTTT
V gene: TRBV11-2
clone size: once
D gene: TRBD1
J gene: TRBJ1-4

CDR3 protein: CASSLNPGWPRSYNEQFF
CDR3 DNA: TGCGCCAGCAGCTTAAACCCGGGGTGGCCCCGATCCTACAATGAGCAGTTCTTC
V gene: TRBV5-1
clone size: NA
D gene: NA
J gene: TRBJ2-1

CDR3 protein: CASSDTGFEQYF
CDR3 DNA: TGTGCCAGCAGTGACACAGGGTTCGAGCAGTACTTC
V gene: TRBV6-1
clone size: few
D gene: NA
J gene: TRBJ2-7

CDR3 protein: CASSLVGTGRREGGDEQFF
CDR3 DNA: TGTGCCAGCAGTTTAGTGGGGACAGGGAGACGGGAGGGGGGCGATGAGCAGTTCTTC
V gene: TRBV28
clone size: NA
D gene: NA
J gene: TRBJ2-1

CDR3 protein: CASSQATGFHTQYF
CDR3 DNA: TGTGCCAGCAGCCAAGCCACAGGGTTCCATACGCAGTATTTT
V gene: TRBV14
clone size: NA
D gene: NA
J gene: TRBJ2-3

CDR3 protein: CASSPNGGAYNEQFF
CDR3 DNA: TGTGCCAGCAGTCCAAACGGGGGAGCCTACAATGAGCAGTTCTTC
V gene: TRBV27
clone size: NA
D gene: NA
J gene: TRBJ2-1

CDR3 protein: CSVWTGTRGGRNEQYF
CDR3 DNA: TGCAGCGTCTGGACAGGGACGAGGGGAGGGCGTAACGAGCAGTACTTC
V gene: TRBV29-1
clone size: NA
D gene: NA
J gene: TRBJ2-7

CDR3 protein: CASSQGSLGQLGTSGRGYEQYF
CDR3 DNA: TGTGCCAGCAGCCAAGGGTCCCTCGGACAACTAGGGACTAGCGGGAGGGGCTACGAGCAGTACTTC
V gene: TRBV14
clone size: few
D gene: TRBD2
J gene: TRBJ2-7

CDR3 protein: CASSLEGPGRNNYGYTF
CDR3 DNA: TGCGCCAGCAGCTTGGAGGGGCCCGGTCGGAATAACTATGGCTACACCTTC
V gene: TRBV5-1
clone size: NA
D gene: NA
J gene: TRBJ1-2

CDR3 protein: CASSPIGRALYTDTQYF
CDR3 DNA: TGTGCCAGCAGCCCTATCGGTAGAGCTTTGTACACAGATACGCAGTATTTT
V gene: TRBV5-4
clone size: NA
D gene: NA
J gene: TRBJ2-3

CDR3 protein: CASSLRHPSHEQYF
CDR3 DNA: TGTGCCAGCAGTCTCAGGCACCCAAGCCACGAGCAGTACTTC
V gene: TRBV27
clone size: few
D gene: NA
J gene: TRBJ2-7

CDR3 protein: CSARDRAGYTF
CDR3 DNA: TGCAGTGCTAGAGACAGGGCTGGCTACACCTTC
V gene: TRBV20-1
clone size: NA
D gene: NA
J gene: TRBJ1-2

CDR3 protein: CATSSRYRAPFGEQFF
CDR3 DNA: TGTGCCACCAGCAGCCGCTACAGGGCACCCTTTGGTGAGCAGTTCTTC
V gene: TRBV15
clone size: NA
D gene: NA
J gene: TRBJ2-1

CDR3 protein: CSVETEGQGVYEQYF
CDR3 DNA: TGCAGCGTTGAAACGGAGGGACAGGGAGTCTACGAGCAGTACTTC
V gene: TRBV29-1
clone size: NA
D gene: TRBD1
J gene: TRBJ2-7

CDR3 protein: CASSQSRGFGFEQYF
CDR3 DNA: TGCGCCAGCAGCCAGAGCAGGGGTTTTGGTTTCGAGCAGTACTTC
V gene: TRBV4-3
clone size: NA
D gene: NA
J gene: TRBJ2-7

CDR3 protein: CASSLVLVAGGRVLTDTQYF
CDR3 DNA: TGTGCCAGCAGCCTCGTCTTGGTAGCGGGAGGGAGGGTCCTCACAGATACGCAGTATTTT
V gene: TRBV14
clone size: NA
D gene: TRBD2
J gene: TRBJ2-3

CDR3 protein: CASSEANRCLDEQYF
CDR3 DNA: TGTGCCAGCAGTGAAGCTAACAGGTGTTTGGACGAGCAGTACTTC
V gene: TRBV6-1
clone size: few
D gene: NA
J gene: TRBJ2-7

CDR3 protein: CASRRGLPPTGRRDNF
CDR3 DNA: TGTGCCAGCAGGCGGGGATTACCCCCGACAGGGAGGAGGGACAACTTC
V gene: TRBV7-2
clone size: NA
D gene: NA
J gene: TRBJ2-5

CDR3 protein: CASSNTSGSVHEQYF
CDR3 DNA: TGTGCCAGCAGCAATACTAGCGGGAGTGTACACGAGCAGTACTTC
V gene: TRBV6-4
clone size: NA
D gene: TRBD2
J gene: TRBJ2-7

CDR3 protein: CASSFPGWGMGETQYF
CDR3 DNA: TGTGCCAGCAGTTTCCCGGGGTGGGGAATGGGGGAGACCCAGTACTTC
V gene: TRBV28
clone size: NA
D gene: NA
J gene: TRBJ2-5

CDR3 protein: CACHGASGQPQHF
CDR3 DNA: TGTGCCTGCCATGGGGCCTCCGGGCAGCCCCAGCATTTT
V gene: TRBV19
clone size: NA
D gene: NA
J gene: TRBJ1-5

CDR3 protein: CASPLGLDISTDTQYF
CDR3 DNA: TGTGCCAGCCCCCTGGGACTAGACATTAGCACAGATACGCAGTATTTT
V gene: TRBV2
clone size: NA
D gene: TRBD2
J gene: TRBJ2-3

CDR3 protein: CASSLGPPLVRESDTQYF
CDR3 DNA: TGTGCCAGCAGCTTGGGCCCCCCACTAGTGCGTGAGTCAGATACGCAGTATTTT
V gene: TRBV5-8
clone size: NA
D gene: NA
J gene: TRBJ2-3

CDR3 protein: CASSQIDRDTDTQYF
CDR3 DNA: TGTGCCAGCAGCCAAATAGACAGGGACACAGATACGCAGTATTTT
V gene: TRBV11-2
clone size: NA
D gene: TRBD1
J gene: TRBJ2-3

CDR3 protein: CASNGRGLANTEAFF
CDR3 DNA: TGTGCCAGCAACGGGCGGGGCCTGGCGAACACTGAAGCTTTCTTT
V gene: TRBV5-5
clone size: NA
D gene: NA
J gene: TRBJ1-1

CDR3 protein: CASTRSGRGENEQFF
CDR3 DNA: TGTGCCAGCACCCGTAGCGGGAGGGGTGAAAATGAGCAGTTCTTC
V gene: TRBV6-5
clone size: NA
D gene: TRBD2
J gene: TRBJ2-1

CDR3 protein: CASSSPSTSAFFYNEQFF
CDR3 DNA: TGCGCCAGCAGCTCCCCTTCTACTAGCGCCTTTTTCTACAATGAGCAGTTCTTC
V gene: TRBV5-1
clone size: NA
D gene: TRBD2
J gene: TRBJ2-1

CDR3 protein: CASSLGRGGEQYF
CDR3 DNA: TGTGCCAGCAGTTTAGGCAGGGGCGGCGAGCAGTACTTC
V gene: TRBV27
clone size: NA
D gene: NA
J gene: TRBJ2-7